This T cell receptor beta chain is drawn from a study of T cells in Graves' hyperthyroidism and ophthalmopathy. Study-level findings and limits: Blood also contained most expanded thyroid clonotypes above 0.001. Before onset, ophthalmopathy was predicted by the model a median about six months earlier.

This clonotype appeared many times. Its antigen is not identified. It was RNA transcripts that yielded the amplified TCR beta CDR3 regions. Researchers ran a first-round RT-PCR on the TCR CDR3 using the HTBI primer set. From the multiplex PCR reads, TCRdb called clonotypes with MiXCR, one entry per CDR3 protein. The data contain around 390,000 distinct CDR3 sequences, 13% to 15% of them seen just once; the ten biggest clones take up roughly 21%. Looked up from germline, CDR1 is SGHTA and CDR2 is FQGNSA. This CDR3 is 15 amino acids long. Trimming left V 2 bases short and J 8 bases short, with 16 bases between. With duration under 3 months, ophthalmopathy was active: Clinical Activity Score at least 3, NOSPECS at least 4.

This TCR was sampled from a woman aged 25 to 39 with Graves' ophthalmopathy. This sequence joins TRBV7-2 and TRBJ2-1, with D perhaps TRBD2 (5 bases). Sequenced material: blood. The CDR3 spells CASSLNSVGVDEQFF. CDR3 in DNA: TGTGCCAGCAGCTTAAACTCGGTGGGAGTGGATGAGCAGTTCTTC. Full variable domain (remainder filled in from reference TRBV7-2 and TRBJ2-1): GAGVSQSPSNKVTEKGKDVELRCDPISGHTALYWYRQSLGQGLEFLIYFQGNSAPDKSGLPSDRFSAERTGGSVSTLTIQRTQQEDSAVYLCASSLNSVGVDEQFFGPGTRLTVL.